This T cell receptor beta chain emerged from a study of blood T cell repertoires in COVID-19. Study-level information: Italy, Spain and the United States were the sources of the convalescent and acute COVID-19 samples. T cells, B-cell-depleted T cells, or PBMCs supplied cDNA or gDNA.

The V gene lost 7 bases and the J gene lost 4 bases, with 16 bases spanning the gap. Germline values: CDR1 MDHEN, CDR2 SYDVKM. The CDR3 covers 14 residues. Original analysis: Using reference gene primer amplification, nucleated cell counts were estimated. Sequenced by immunoSEQ multiplex PCR; TCRdb stores in-frame clones only, minus some. The DNA gave D and trimming, while V, J and clone size come from that table. The sample shows some 70,000 clones, over 75% of them seen only once. This sequence originates from a man between 50 and 59 years old with active COVID-19. This rearrangement joins TRBV28 to TRBJ1-2; a weak D match, TRBD1 (5 bases). Sequences were obtained from peripheral blood. The CDR3 nucleotides read TGTGCCAGCACCTATTGGGGCGCCGGCTATGGCTACACCTTC. This codes for CASTYWGAGYGYTF.